This TCR beta chain is from a study of blood T cell repertoires in COVID-19. Overall study context: PBMCs, B-cell-depleted T cells, or T cells were the source of the cDNA or gDNA that made up the material.

Membership in each cohort depended on participant-reported clinical history. V was trimmed by 3 bases and J by 1 base, leaving 5 bases between them. Germline lookup yields CDR1 SGDLS and CDR2 YYNGEE. The CDR3 consists of 13 residues. In the original workflow: It was from reference gene primer amplification that nucleated cell counts were estimated. Sequencing was performed with immunoSEQ multiplex PCR; in TCRdb, only in-frame clones are kept and a portion is missing. V, J and clone size are those of that table, while D and trimming were read from the DNA. The table lists some 270,000 clones, over 85% of them singletons, with 1.9% in the top ten.

The source of this sequence is a woman aged 55-70 years who had recovered from COVID-19. The gene calls are TRBV9 and TRBJ2-1; D uncertain. Material: PBMCs or T cells enriched from blood (not recorded which). CDR3 nucleotide sequence: TGTGCCAGCAGCGACAGTTCCTACAATGAGCAGTTCTTC. It is translated as CASSDSSYNEQFF. Looking up the rest from reference TRBV9 and TRBJ2-1 gives the full variable domain: DSGVTQTPKHLITATGQRVTLRCSPRSGDLSVYWYQQSLDQGLQFLIQYYNGEERAKGNILERFSAQQFPDLHSELNLSSLELGDSALYFCASSDSSYNEQFFGPGTRLTVL.